The present TCR beta chain was sequenced within a study of cytomegalovirus exposure and HLA in healthy donors. Findings and limits, study-wide: CMV antigen specificity was confirmed in vitro for a few CMV-associated chains.

The assay was immunoSEQ multiplex PCR, and TCRdb's table has in-frame clones only and misses some. This sample carries roughly 150,000 clones, about four fifths of them seen once, and the ten largest clones take about a tenth. Note on this clone: The antigen is undetermined.

The TCR originated in a man aged 25-45 years in good health and CMV-seropositive. The sequenced sample was PBMCs.

The CDR3 reads CASPWTSGRSEQFF. CDR3 in DNA: TGTGCCAGCCCCTGGACTAGCGGGAGGAGTGAGCAGTTCTTC. The chain couples TRBV6-1 to TRBJ2-1, with 14 bases fitting TRBD2. This CDR3 comprises 14 residues. V lost 8 bases to trimming and J lost 9 bases; unmatched junction nucleotides: 6. Germline CDR1 and CDR2: MNHNS and SASEGT.